This T cell receptor beta chain originates from a study of response to subunit inactivated influenza vaccine. The CDR3 contains 15 residues. Between the trimmed V and J ends, which lost 5 bases and 8 bases, there was a span of 19 bases. General observations from the study: A suggestion made by the authors is that each seasonal influenza vaccination recruits few new T cells.

Details on this clonotype: Antigen specificity is unknown.

TCRdb fed the RT-PCR reads into MiXCR, producing one record per CDR3 protein. The sample yields about 780,000 distinct CDR3 sequences, around a sixth seen once. The rearrangement uses TRBV12-3 or TRBV12-4 and TRBJ2-1; D perhaps matches TRBD2 (5 bases). This receptor was identified in a man between 45 and 60 years old who received an inactivated influenza vaccine. Material: PBMCs from blood, obtained around 5 days after vaccination. The CDR3 bases are TGTGCCAGCAGTCGTACTAGGAACATCGTCTATGAGCAGTTCTTC. This translates into CASSRTRNIVYEQFF.